This T cell receptor (beta chain) came from a study of identical twins. Findings of the study overall: In cord blood, abundant beta clonotypes had fewer insertions; memory showed no trend.

This clonotype has a handful of counts. Its specificity is unknown. A single record per CDR3 protein comes from TCRdb applying MiXCR to the 5' RACE reads. The sample includes around 1.7 million distinct CDR3 sequences, roughly 35% of them seen just once. CDR3 length: 17 amino acids. J lost 0 bases, V lost 1 base, and 3 bases had no gene match. Germline-derived CDR1 and CDR2 are SGHTA and FQGNSA. What was sequenced was cord blood. The TCR originated in a newborn girl in good health. The chain employs TRBV7-2 and TRBJ1-4, with 9 bases matching TRBD1. The CDR3 spells CASSLGGTGSTNEKLFF. CDR3 sequence (DNA): TGTGCCAGCAGCTTAGGGGGGACAGGGTCAACTAATGAAAAACTGTTTTTT.